This is a list of T cell receptor beta chains from one sample in a study of OX40 agonist ivuxolimab in advanced cancers. The protocol was immunoSEQ multiplex PCR, while the TCRdb copy is restricted to in-frame clones and leaves out a portion. This table holds 96,000 or so clones, less than 95% found once. Sequenced here: CD4+ or CD8+ T cells sorted from blood, sampled in a trial of the OX40 agonist ivuxolimab. Source of these receptors: an adult with an advanced solid tumor such as melanoma, head and neck, liver or kidney cancer. Each CDR3 is given with its conserved first and last residue. A D gene is named only where the DNA matches it firmly. Expanded clones are given a class, and other clones once, few, many or no size at all.

J gene: TRBJ2-7; clone size: NA; D gene: NA; V gene: TRBV9; CDR3 DNA: TGTGCCAGCAGCGTAGGAGCGACTCCCCACGAGCAGTACTTC; CDR3 protein: CASSVGATPHEQYF
J gene: TRBJ1-1; clone size: NA; D gene: TRBD1; V gene: TRBV7-2; CDR3 DNA: TGTGCCAGCAGCACTAGAGGAGGACAGGGGGCGCGGACTGAAGCTTTCTTT; CDR3 protein: CASSTRGGQGARTEAFF
J gene: TRBJ1-5; clone size: NA; D gene: NA; V gene: TRBV6-1; CDR3 DNA: TGTGCCAGCAGTGAGGAGGGGGGTATCCAGCCCCAGCATTTT; CDR3 protein: CASSEEGGIQPQHF
J gene: TRBJ1-5; clone size: NA; D gene: NA; V gene: TRBV7-2; CDR3 DNA: TGTGCCAGCAGCTTAGCCAGCAATCAGCCCCAGCATTTT; CDR3 protein: CASSLASNQPQHF
J gene: TRBJ1-1; clone size: NA; D gene: NA; V gene: TRBV4-2; CDR3 DNA: TGTGCCAGCAGCCAACCGACGGTGAACACTGAAGCTTTCTTT; CDR3 protein: CASSQPTVNTEAFF
J gene: TRBJ2-5; clone size: few; D gene: NA; V gene: TRBV7-2; CDR3 DNA: TGTGCCAGCAGCCGAGACTCGCAAGAGACCCAGTACTTC; CDR3 protein: CASSRDSQETQYF
J gene: TRBJ2-1; clone size: NA; D gene: NA; V gene: TRBV11-3; CDR3 DNA: TGTGCCAGCAGCTTAGGGCGGACACACAATGAGCAGTTCTTC; CDR3 protein: CASSLGRTHNEQFF
J gene: TRBJ2-3; clone size: NA; D gene: NA; V gene: TRBV7-3; CDR3 DNA: TGTGCCAGCAGCGAGCGTCCACGGGGAAGCACAGATACGCAGTATTTT; CDR3 protein: CASSERPRGSTDTQYF
J gene: TRBJ1-5; clone size: NA; D gene: NA; V gene: TRBV4-1; CDR3 DNA: TGCGCCAGCAGCCAAGATGGACGAGCGTCTTATCAGCCCCAGCATTTT; CDR3 protein: CASSQDGRASYQPQHF
J gene: TRBJ2-3; clone size: NA; D gene: NA; V gene: TRBV18; CDR3 DNA: TGTGCCAGCTCACCCAACGGGGTAGGGACACTCACAGATACGCAGTATTTT; CDR3 protein: CASSPNGVGTLTDTQYF
J gene: TRBJ2-2; clone size: NA; D gene: NA; V gene: TRBV6-6; CDR3 DNA: TGTGCCAGCAGTTACCCTCGGGGCACCGGGGAGCTGTTTTTT; CDR3 protein: CASSYPRGTGELFF
J gene: TRBJ2-7; clone size: NA; D gene: TRBD1; V gene: TRBV29-1; CDR3 DNA: TGCAGCGTTGAGGCAGGGGGCTCCTACGAGCAGTACTTC; CDR3 protein: CSVEAGGSYEQYF
J gene: TRBJ1-3; clone size: NA; D gene: NA; V gene: TRBV7-2; CDR3 DNA: TGTGCCAGCAGCTTAGCTGGTGGAGGTTCTGTCTCTGGAAACACCATATATTTT; CDR3 protein: CASSLAGGGSVSGNTIYF